This T cell receptor (beta chain) was found in a study of T cell repertoires in cytomegalovirus infection (dated by TCRdb to about 2019). With regard to the full study: Donor HLA type was relevant to the analysis, as public TCR beta signatures indicated carriage of CMV infection together with the matching HLA type.

Results the study describes overall, beyond this receptor: In the ex vivo response, HLA-C-restricted CMV-specific TCR beta clonotypes were dominant, and in two of eight donors the single most frequent clonotype came from this HLA-C-restricted group. In both this cohort and an independent 352-donor cohort, the cumulative frequency of public TCR beta family members distinguished carriers of CMV infection plus the relevant HLA type.

The run used an Illumina HiSeq 1500. TCRdb reprocessed the public reads (quality trimming at Q25 with fastp, clone calling with MiXCR) and kept in-frame beta chains. CDR3 protein sequences are deduplicated, and each keeps its most common genes and DNA. Recorded for this sample are roughly 230,000 distinct CDR3 sequences; more than 9% of them occurred a single time. The ten largest account for under 2% of the sample. Including the terminal cysteine and phenylalanine, the CDR3 comprises 15 residues. Only the CDR3 region is kept as DNA, spanning 45 bases read in frame from base 1. V is shortened by 0 bases, J by 0 bases, and the region joining them spans 8 bases. The germline V gene sets CDR1 to SGHVS and CDR2 to FNYEAQ. This clonotype was counted only a few times. It has no known antigen specificity. No qualities accompany the bases; no much larger clone lies one base away.

Recombination linked TRBV7-6 to TRBJ1-1; no D segment can be confidently identified. The specimen was PBMCs. This TCR derives from a human donor in good health (CMV status not recorded). Some clones in this sample may be carry-over from other donors' samples. The base sequence is TGTGCCAGCAGCTTAGCGGGGAACCTGAACACTGAAGCTTTCTTT. Translated, it gives CASSLAGNLNTEAFF.